This TCR beta chain came from a study of T-cell memory formation after mild COVID-19. As for this clonotype: Its antigen is undetermined.

Study-wide findings and caveats: Whereas later expanders leaned CD4+, clones contracting day 15 to 85 showed a balanced CD4/CD8 makeup.

TCRdb used MiXCR to reprocess the 5' RACE reads, holding one entry per CDR3 protein. Of about 57,000 distinct CDR3 sequences in the sample, approximately 12% were seen once. Per germline, CDR1 ENHRY and CDR2 SYGVKD. The CDR3 consists of 14 residues. V lost 7 bases and J lost 0, with 12 bases in between. Sequencing used PBMCs or a T cell subset sorted from them (not recorded which). The rearrangement links TRBV10-3 to TRBJ1-1; weak D call: TRBD1 (5 bases). The TCR was taken from a man aged 18 to 30 who had mild COVID-19 (a few samples of this study predate the infection). Cell type and time point are not known. This CDR3 reads CAIKKTDMNTEAFF. The CDR3, as DNA: TGTGCCATCAAAAAGACAGACATGAACACTGAAGCTTTCTTT.